The 17 T cell receptor beta chains given below trace back to one sample, sequenced in a study of monozygotic twins with inflammatory bowel disease. TCRdb re-analyzed the 5' RACE reads; it lists each CDR3 protein once, without DNA. The sample features 400,000 to 500,000 distinct CDR3 sequences, with under 3% in its top ten. Material: blood. The receptors here all came from a human donor with ulcerative colitis or Crohn's disease, or a healthy co-twin of an affected twin (not recorded which).

This CDR3 reads CASSPDRWPLYF. This sequence joins TRBV14 and TRBJ2-5; TCRdb returns TRBD1, unconfirmable since there is no DNA. The CDR3 loop spans 12 amino acids. From germline, CDR1 is SGHDN and CDR2 FVKESK.

This chain joins TRBV7-9 and TRBJ2-1; TCRdb reports TRBD1, a call that lacks DNA to check it against. This CDR3 has 16 amino acids. Germline CDR1 reads SEHNR; CDR2 reads FQNEAQ (reference sequence). CDR3 amino acids: CASSFAGGPLWNDQFF.

This chain links TRBV12-3 or TRBV12-4 with TRBJ2-7. The CDR3 consists of 12 residues. Here the CDR3 reads CASSLLPYEQYF.

The gene calls are TRBV20-1 and TRBJ1-2. Germline V gene data show CDR1 as DFQATT and CDR2 as SNEGSKA (reference sequence). The CDR3 extends over 15 amino acids. CDR3 sequence reads: CSASLGREMNYGYTF.

This chain links TRBV28 with TRBJ2-7; TCRdb outputs TRBD2, but without DNA this stays unchecked. In germline, CDR1 is MDHEN, CDR2 SYDVKM. The CDR3 covers 16 residues. The CDR3 is CASSNTGTVDSYEQYF.

The rearrangement links TRBV7-9 to TRBJ2-3; the TCRdb call, TRBD1, lacks DNA for checking. Per the germline V gene, CDR1 is SEHNR and CDR2 is FQNEAQ (reference sequence). There are 14 residues in the CDR3. This CDR3 reads CASRLGTSTDTQYF.

Here the CDR3 reads CASSLSGGGRLKEQYF. The chain carries TRBV27 and TRBJ2-7; there is no DNA to check the TCRdb D call of TRBD1. Germline CDR1 and CDR2: MNHEY and SMNVEV (reference sequence). There are 16 residues in the CDR3.

The chain links TRBV7-9 to TRBJ2-7; TCRdb names TRBD2, which stays unverified in the absence of DNA. Germline loops: CDR1 SEHNR, CDR2 FQNEAQ (reference sequence). The CDR3 contains 15 residues. The CDR3 is CASSQGGGRIDEQYF.

This chain uses TRBV20-1 with TRBJ2-1; the D call of TRBD1 rests on TCRdb alone, since no DNA is present to check it. The length of the CDR3 is 16 residues. The germline V gene has CDR1 DFQATT and CDR2 SNEGSKA (reference sequence). The CDR3 reads CSARVNPGANYNEQFF.

J is TRBJ1-1 and V is TRBV12-3 or TRBV12-4; TCRdb lists TRBD1, though no DNA is available to test this call. The CDR3 has 14 residues. The CDR3 sequence is CASSPRTGEAEAFF.

The gene calls are TRBV7-9 and TRBJ1-2; TCRdb outputs TRBD1, but without DNA this stays unchecked. The CDR3 extends over 16 amino acids. Looked up from germline, CDR1 is SEHNR and CDR2 is FQNEAQ (reference sequence). CDR3 loop: CASSPDRTGRYYGYTF.

The chain joins TRBV10-3 to TRBJ2-6. CDR1 and CDR2 from the germline V gene are ENHRY and SYGVKD. The CDR3 has 13 residues. The CDR3 loop is CAICASGANVLTF.

The chain employs TRBV6-2 or TRBV6-3 and TRBJ1-1. CDR3 size: 18 residues. From germline, CDR1 is MNHEY and CDR2 SVGEGT. The CDR3: CASRNGGRGRRKDTEAFF.

The chain employs TRBV9 and TRBJ2-3; the D call of TRBD2 rests on TCRdb alone, since no DNA is present to check it. Germline loops: CDR1 SGDLS, CDR2 YYNGEE. This CDR3 has 19 residues. CDR3 amino acids: CASSVALAGGIYLTDTQYF.

The chain couples TRBV27 to TRBJ2-1; the D gene TCRdb calls, TRBD1, cannot be checked with no DNA. CDR3 size: 16 residues. Germline CDR1 reads MNHEY; CDR2 reads SMNVEV (reference sequence). The CDR3 protein is CASSSPLQGWENEQFF.

The chain links TRBV5-4 to TRBJ1-3; lacking DNA, the TRBD1 call made by TCRdb goes unchecked. The CDR3 totals 15 residues. Germline V CDR1 and CDR2: SGHNT, YYREEE (reference sequence). The CDR3 loop reads CASSAGGISGNTIYF.

This chain connects TRBV11-2 to TRBJ2-1; lacking DNA, the TRBD1 call made by TCRdb goes unchecked. Germline V gene sequence: CDR1 SGHAT, CDR2 FQNNGV. The CDR3 extends over 14 amino acids. The CDR3 here is CASSGRTVNGEQFF.